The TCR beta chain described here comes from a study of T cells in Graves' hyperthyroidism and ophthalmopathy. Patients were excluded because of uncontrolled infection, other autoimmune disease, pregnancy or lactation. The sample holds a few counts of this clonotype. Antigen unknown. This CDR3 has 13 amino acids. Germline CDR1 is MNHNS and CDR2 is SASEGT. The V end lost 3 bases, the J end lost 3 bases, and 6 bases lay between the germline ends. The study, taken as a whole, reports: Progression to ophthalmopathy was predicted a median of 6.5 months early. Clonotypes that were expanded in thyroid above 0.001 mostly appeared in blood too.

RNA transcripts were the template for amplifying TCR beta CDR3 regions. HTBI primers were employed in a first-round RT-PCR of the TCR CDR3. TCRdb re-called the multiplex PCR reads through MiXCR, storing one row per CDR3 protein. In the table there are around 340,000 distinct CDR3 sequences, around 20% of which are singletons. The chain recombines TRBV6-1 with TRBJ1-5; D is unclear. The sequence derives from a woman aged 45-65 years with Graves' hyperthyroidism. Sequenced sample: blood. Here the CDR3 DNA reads TGTGCCAGCAGTGAGGTGAACAATCAGCCCCAGCATTTT. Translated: CASSEVNNQPQHF.